Listed below are T cell receptor beta chains from one sample, sequenced in a study of cytomegalovirus exposure and HLA in healthy donors. Produced via immunoSEQ multiplex PCR; TCRdb's table is partial and in-frame only. The sample has 65,000 to 85,000 clones; about 80% are singletons. The sequencing input was PBMCs. These receptors originate from a man in his fifties in good health and CMV-seropositive. Both conserved end residues are part of each CDR3. The D gene is left open where the match is weak. Part of the rows lack a size; the others show once, few, many or a class for expanded clones.

v_gene: TRBV5-4
j_gene: TRBJ2-2
abundance: once
len: 12
d_gene: -
CDR3aa: CASSQNTGELFF
CDR3nt: TGTGCCAGCAGCCAGAACACCGGGGAGCTGTTTTTT

v_gene: TRBV18
j_gene: TRBJ2-5
abundance: -
len: 14
d_gene: TRBD2
CDR3aa: CASSFTSDQETQYF
CDR3nt: TGTGCCAGCTCATTTACTAGCGACCAAGAGACCCAGTACTTC

v_gene: TRBV11-3
j_gene: TRBJ2-1
abundance: once
len: 13
d_gene: -
CDR3aa: CASSLDHRDEQFF
CDR3nt: TGTGCCAGCAGCTTAGATCACCGGGATGAGCAGTTCTTC

v_gene: TRBV5-1
j_gene: TRBJ2-3
abundance: -
len: 16
d_gene: TRBD2
CDR3aa: CASSLGLAYGTDTQYF
CDR3nt: TGCGCCAGCAGCTTGGGACTAGCCTATGGCACAGATACGCAGTATTTT

v_gene: TRBV4-1
j_gene: TRBJ1-2
abundance: few
len: 15
d_gene: -
CDR3aa: CASSQEGGSLWGYTF
CDR3nt: TGCGCCAGCAGCCAAGAAGGGGGAAGTCTATGGGGCTACACCTTC

v_gene: TRBV6-5
j_gene: TRBJ2-7
abundance: few
len: 15
d_gene: TRBD2
CDR3aa: CASRKGLAGPYEQYF
CDR3nt: TGTGCCAGCAGGAAAGGACTAGCGGGACCCTACGAGCAGTACTTC

v_gene: TRBV27
j_gene: TRBJ1-2
abundance: -
len: 15
d_gene: TRBD1
CDR3aa: CASSLSGQGNYGYTF
CDR3nt: TGTGCCAGCAGTTTATCGGGACAGGGTAACTATGGCTACACCTTC

v_gene: TRBV5-1
j_gene: TRBJ2-7
abundance: -
len: 14
d_gene: TRBD1
CDR3aa: CASSSGTGGYEQYF
CDR3nt: TGCGCCAGCAGTTCCGGGACAGGGGGTTACGAGCAGTACTTC

v_gene: TRBV11-3
j_gene: TRBJ1-1
abundance: -
len: 17
d_gene: TRBD1
CDR3aa: CASSFDRVGPQGTEAFF
CDR3nt: TGTGCCAGCAGCTTCGACAGGGTTGGGCCGCAGGGCACTGAAGCTTTCTTT

v_gene: TRBV2
j_gene: TRBJ2-5
abundance: -
len: 16
d_gene: TRBD2
CDR3aa: CASSEGEGRWQETQYF
CDR3nt: TGTGCCAGCAGTGAAGGGGAGGGTAGATGGCAAGAGACCCAGTACTTC

v_gene: TRBV18
j_gene: TRBJ1-1
abundance: -
len: 13
d_gene: -
CDR3aa: CASSPGHNTEAFF
CDR3nt: TGTGCCAGCTCACCGGGACACAACACTGAAGCTTTCTTT

v_gene: TRBV7-9
j_gene: TRBJ2-2
abundance: -
len: 17
d_gene: TRBD2
CDR3aa: CASSSRLAGVGTGELFF
CDR3nt: TGTGCCAGCAGCTCACGCCTAGCGGGAGTAGGCACCGGGGAGCTGTTTTTT

v_gene: TRBV14
j_gene: TRBJ2-1
abundance: -
len: 14
d_gene: -
CDR3aa: CASSPLAVANEQFF
CDR3nt: TGTGCCAGCAGCCCCTTGGCGGTGGCGAATGAGCAGTTCTTC

v_gene: TRBV18
j_gene: TRBJ2-7
abundance: -
len: 15
d_gene: TRBD2
CDR3aa: CASSFGTSGSHEQYF
CDR3nt: TGTGCCAGCTCGTTTGGGACTAGCGGGAGCCACGAGCAGTACTTC

v_gene: TRBV19
j_gene: TRBJ2-7
abundance: -
len: 13
d_gene: -
CDR3aa: CASSQEQGNEQYF
CDR3nt: TGTGCCAGTAGCCAGGAGCAGGGGAACGAGCAGTACTTC

v_gene: TRBV4-3
j_gene: TRBJ2-4
abundance: few
len: 17
d_gene: TRBD1
CDR3aa: CASSQEQGQGTKNIQYF
CDR3nt: TGCGCCAGCAGCCAAGAACAGGGACAGGGAACCAAAAACATTCAGTACTTC

v_gene: TRBV25-1
j_gene: TRBJ2-2
abundance: -
len: 13
d_gene: TRBD1
CDR3aa: CASLRQGPGELFF
CDR3nt: TGTGCCAGCCTCAGACAGGGGCCCGGGGAGCTGTTTTTT

v_gene: TRBV29-1
j_gene: TRBJ1-5
abundance: -
len: 12
d_gene: -
CDR3aa: CSVSGSDQPQHF
CDR3nt: TGCAGCGTTTCAGGCTCAGATCAGCCCCAGCATTTT

v_gene: TRBV2
j_gene: TRBJ2-3
abundance: -
len: 15
d_gene: -
CDR3aa: CASSELELSTDTQYF
CDR3nt: TGTGCCAGCAGTGAATTAGAACTGAGTACGGATACGCAGTATTTT

v_gene: TRBV6-6
j_gene: TRBJ2-7
abundance: -
len: 12
d_gene: -
CDR3aa: CASSATHYEQYF
CDR3nt: TGTGCCAGCAGCGCTACCCACTACGAGCAGTACTTC

v_gene: TRBV9
j_gene: TRBJ2-1
abundance: -
len: 15
d_gene: -
CDR3aa: CASSVDRSRYNEQFF
CDR3nt: TGTGCCAGCAGCGTAGATAGGAGTCGGTACAATGAGCAGTTCTTC

v_gene: TRBV18
j_gene: TRBJ1-6
abundance: once
len: 15
d_gene: -
CDR3aa: CASSPPVTVNSPLHF
CDR3nt: TGTGCCAGCTCACCACCGGTTACAGTTAATTCACCCCTCCACTTT

v_gene: TRBV20-1
j_gene: TRBJ1-1
abundance: few
len: 11
d_gene: -
CDR3aa: CSARPGTEAFF
CDR3nt: TGCAGTGCTAGACCGGGGACTGAAGCTTTCTTT

v_gene: TRBV10-3
j_gene: TRBJ2-4
abundance: -
len: 14
d_gene: TRBD2
CDR3aa: CAISAAGGQNIQYF
CDR3nt: TGTGCCATCAGTGCGGCGGGGGGCCAAAACATTCAGTACTTC

v_gene: TRBV5-1
j_gene: TRBJ2-7
abundance: few
len: 15
d_gene: TRBD2
CDR3aa: CASSLFSGSEYEQYF
CDR3nt: TGCGCCAGCAGCTTGTTTAGCGGGAGTGAGTACGAGCAGTACTTC

v_gene: TRBV28
j_gene: TRBJ2-1
abundance: -
len: 19
d_gene: TRBD2
CDR3aa: CASSPAGLASPENYNEQFF
CDR3nt: TGTGCCAGCAGTCCGGCGGGACTAGCGTCACCTGAAAATTACAATGAGCAGTTCTTC

v_gene: TRBV11-2
j_gene: TRBJ1-1
abundance: -
len: 16
d_gene: -
CDR3aa: CASSLEQGVGGTEAFF
CDR3nt: TGTGCCAGCAGCTTAGAGCAAGGGGTCGGTGGCACTGAAGCTTTCTTT

v_gene: TRBV18
j_gene: TRBJ2-5
abundance: -
len: 16
d_gene: TRBD2
CDR3aa: CASSPPSGGPRETQYF
CDR3nt: TGTGCCAGCTCACCACCGTCGGGGGGTCCCCGGGAGACCCAGTACTTC

v_gene: TRBV7-3
j_gene: TRBJ2-1
abundance: -
len: 14
d_gene: TRBD2
CDR3aa: CASSLIAGDNEQFF
CDR3nt: TGTGCCAGCAGCTTAATTGCGGGAGACAATGAGCAGTTCTTC

v_gene: TRBV5-1
j_gene: TRBJ2-3
abundance: -
len: 14
d_gene: -
CDR3aa: CASSYTSSTDTQYF
CDR3nt: TGCGCCAGCAGCTATACTAGTAGCACAGATACGCAGTATTTT

v_gene: TRBV27
j_gene: TRBJ2-1
abundance: -
len: 14
d_gene: TRBD2
CDR3aa: CASSYASGYNEQFF
CDR3nt: TGTGCCAGCAGTTATGCTAGCGGTTACAATGAGCAGTTCTTC

v_gene: TRBV11-2
j_gene: TRBJ2-7
abundance: -
len: 14
d_gene: TRBD2
CDR3aa: CASSFASGTYEQYF
CDR3nt: TGTGCCAGCAGCTTCGCTAGCGGAACCTACGAGCAGTACTTC

v_gene: TRBV19
j_gene: TRBJ1-1
abundance: -
len: 14
d_gene: TRBD1
CDR3aa: CASSSRQGRTEAFF
CDR3nt: TGTGCCAGTAGTTCTCGACAGGGACGGACTGAAGCTTTCTTT

v_gene: TRBV27
j_gene: TRBJ1-5
abundance: -
len: 16
d_gene: -
CDR3aa: CASSLPLAGLRQPQHF
CDR3nt: TGTGCCAGCAGTTTACCCCTGGCAGGGTTAAGGCAGCCCCAGCATTTT

v_gene: TRBV14
j_gene: TRBJ2-2
abundance: -
len: 16
d_gene: -
CDR3aa: CASSQTPGRGSGELFF
CDR3nt: TGTGCCAGCAGCCAAACCCCGGGTAGGGGGTCCGGGGAGCTGTTTTTT

v_gene: TRBV5-1
j_gene: TRBJ2-5
abundance: -
len: 16
d_gene: TRBD2
CDR3aa: CASSRMVAGGGETQYF
CDR3nt: TGCGCCAGCAGCCGGATGGTAGCGGGAGGGGGGGAGACCCAGTACTTC

v_gene: TRBV6-1
j_gene: TRBJ1-1
abundance: -
len: 15
d_gene: -
CDR3aa: CASSVWRGKEVEAFF
CDR3nt: TGTGCCAGCAGTGTTTGGAGGGGAAAGGAAGTTGAAGCTTTCTTT

v_gene: TRBV2
j_gene: TRBJ2-2
abundance: -
len: 19
d_gene: -
CDR3aa: CASNFQMASLTGRTGELFF
CDR3nt: TGTGCCAGCAATTTTCAGATGGCGAGCCTTACAGGACGTACCGGGGAGCTGTTTTTT

v_gene: TRBV19
j_gene: TRBJ1-4
abundance: -
len: 13
d_gene: TRBD1
CDR3aa: CASSMGQHEKLFF
CDR3nt: TGTGCCAGTAGTATGGGACAGCATGAAAAACTGTTTTTT

v_gene: TRBV27
j_gene: TRBJ1-2
abundance: -
len: 18
d_gene: TRBD1
CDR3aa: CASSLTPMTQGARYGYTF
CDR3nt: TGTGCCAGCAGTCTCACCCCTATGACACAGGGGGCTCGGTATGGCTACACCTTC

v_gene: TRBV5-1
j_gene: TRBJ1-4
abundance: -
len: 16
d_gene: TRBD1
CDR3aa: CASSPQGQGHNEKLFF
CDR3nt: TGCGCCAGCAGCCCTCAGGGACAGGGGCACAATGAAAAACTGTTTTTT

v_gene: TRBV30
j_gene: TRBJ2-7
abundance: few
len: 10
d_gene: -
CDR3aa: CAFGGQRQYF
CDR3nt: TGTGCCTTTGGCGGGCAACGGCAGTACTTC

v_gene: TRBV19
j_gene: TRBJ2-2
abundance: -
len: 14
d_gene: -
CDR3aa: CASRQDPGSGELFF
CDR3nt: TGTGCCAGTCGACAAGATCCCGGTTCGGGGGAGCTGTTTTTT

v_gene: TRBV9
j_gene: TRBJ1-2
abundance: -
len: 16
d_gene: TRBD1
CDR3aa: CASSYRQGEWYSGYTF
CDR3nt: TGTGCCAGCAGCTACCGACAGGGAGAGTGGTATAGTGGCTACACCTTC

v_gene: TRBV4-2
j_gene: TRBJ2-4
abundance: -
len: 15
d_gene: -
CDR3aa: CASSQELGAENIQYF
CDR3nt: TGTGCCAGCAGCCAGGAGTTGGGAGCGGAAAACATTCAGTACTTC

v_gene: TRBV4-1
j_gene: TRBJ1-5
abundance: -
len: 14
d_gene: -
CDR3aa: CASSQDQSNQPQHF
CDR3nt: TGCGCCAGCAGCCAAGACCAGTCCAATCAGCCCCAGCATTTT

v_gene: TRBV11-3
j_gene: TRBJ1-1
abundance: -
len: 15
d_gene: -
CDR3aa: CASTRGGSMNTEAFF
CDR3nt: TGTGCCAGCACCCGCGGGGGCTCCATGAACACTGAAGCTTTCTTT

v_gene: TRBV29-1
j_gene: TRBJ2-1
abundance: -
len: 16
d_gene: -
CDR3aa: CSVEALFEGAYNEQFF
CDR3nt: TGCAGCGTTGAAGCCCTTTTCGAGGGGGCCTACAATGAGCAGTTCTTC

v_gene: TRBV19
j_gene: TRBJ1-3
abundance: -
len: 17
d_gene: -
CDR3aa: CASGSPGRGGSGNTIYF
CDR3nt: TGTGCCAGTGGTTCCCCAGGGCGAGGGGGCTCTGGAAACACCATATATTTT

v_gene: TRBV29-1
j_gene: TRBJ1-4
abundance: -
len: 14
d_gene: -
CDR3aa: CSVESSATNEKLFF
CDR3nt: TGCAGCGTTGAGTCGAGTGCAACTAATGAAAAACTGTTTTTT

v_gene: TRBV9
j_gene: TRBJ2-1
abundance: -
len: 15
d_gene: TRBD2
CDR3aa: CASSTGSGTRNEQFF
CDR3nt: TGTGCCAGCAGCACCGGATCCGGGACTAGGAATGAGCAGTTCTTC

v_gene: TRBV7-9
j_gene: TRBJ2-5
abundance: -
len: 14
d_gene: TRBD2
CDR3aa: CSSSLAGGTETQYF
CDR3nt: TGTTCCAGCAGCTTAGCGGGAGGGACAGAGACCCAGTACTTC

v_gene: TRBV6-4
j_gene: TRBJ2-1
abundance: -
len: 16
d_gene: TRBD2
CDR3aa: CASSDGGTSGVNEQFF
CDR3nt: TGTGCCAGCAGTGACGGTGGTACTAGCGGGGTGAATGAGCAGTTCTTC

v_gene: TRBV11-3
j_gene: TRBJ1-1
abundance: -
len: 13
d_gene: -
CDR3aa: CASSDRRNTEAFF
CDR3nt: TGTGCCAGCAGCGACAGGAGGAACACTGAAGCTTTCTTT

v_gene: TRBV7-2
j_gene: TRBJ2-3
abundance: -
len: 14
d_gene: -
CDR3aa: CASLPHRSTDTQYF
CDR3nt: TGTGCCAGTCTCCCACATCGTAGCACAGATACGCAGTATTTT

v_gene: TRBV29-1
j_gene: TRBJ2-1
abundance: -
len: 13
d_gene: TRBD2
CDR3aa: CSVGREFGSEQFF
CDR3nt: TGCAGCGTTGGGCGGGAGTTCGGGAGTGAGCAGTTCTTC

v_gene: TRBV5-1
j_gene: TRBJ1-5
abundance: -
len: 15
d_gene: -
CDR3aa: CASSWRTGGDQPQHF
CDR3nt: TGCGCCAGCAGCTGGAGGACGGGGGGCGATCAGCCCCAGCATTTT

v_gene: TRBV7-3
j_gene: TRBJ2-3
abundance: -
len: 11
d_gene: TRBD2
CDR3aa: CACGRTDTQYF
CDR3nt: TGTGCCTGCGGGAGGACAGATACGCAGTATTTT

v_gene: TRBV5-6
j_gene: TRBJ2-1
abundance: -
len: 14
d_gene: TRBD1
CDR3aa: CASTPGQGVNEQFF
CDR3nt: TGTGCCAGTACCCCGGGACAGGGAGTTAATGAGCAGTTCTTC